The 23 T cell receptor beta chains below were found in one sample sequenced in a study of molecular identifiers for immune sequencing clone quantification. In TCRdb, the PCR reads were re-called with MiXCR into one record per CDR3 protein. The sample holds over 600,000 distinct CDR3 sequences; 15% to 20% are singletons and the top ten take roughly 0.85%. What was sequenced was naive CD8+ T cells from blood, with Jurkat cell RNA spiked in. Subset here: FACS-sorted CD8+CD4-CCR7+CD45RA+ naive T cells. Receptor source: a human donor in good health. Some libraries in this study had Jurkat cell RNA spiked in.

In its sample, this clonotype was seen a few times. The rearrangement joins TRBV27 to TRBJ2-7; maybe TRBD2 (5 bases). V was clipped by 2 bases and J by 2 bases, with 10 bases between them. The CDR3 extends over 14 amino acids. Looked up from germline, CDR1 is MNHEY and CDR2 is SMNVEV (reference sequence). The CDR3 nucleotides are TGTGCCAGCAGTTTAAGGGAGATTCCCTACGAGCAGTACTTC. Translating it yields CASSLREIPYEQYF.

This clonotype showed up just a few times. The chain uses TRBV4-3 and TRBJ1-6; a weak D match, TRBD1 (5 bases). Germline V gene sequence: CDR1 LGHNA, CDR2 YSLEER. Deletions cut 0 bases from V and 8 bases from J, with 23 bases between. CDR3 length: 19 residues. This CDR3 is CASSQDRTFGVLGYSPLHF. The CDR3 DNA reads as TGCGCCAGCAGCCAAGATAGGACATTCGGGGTTTTGGGCTATTCACCCCTCCACTTT.

The chain links TRBV4-3 to TRBJ2-3, with no clear D. The CDR3 has 13 amino acids. Germline V gives CDR1 LGHNA, CDR2 YSLEER. V gave up 1 base and J gave up 4 bases, with 6 bases separating them. DNA for the CDR3: TGCGCCAGCAGCCAAGCTGGCGCAGATACGCAGTATTTT. Translating it yields CASSQAGADTQYF.

V and J are TRBV12-3 or TRBV12-4 and TRBJ2-1; D is ambiguous. The CDR3 totals 14 residues. The germline V and J ends were trimmed by 8 bases and 0 bases, with 11 bases remaining between them. In nucleotides, the CDR3 is TGTGCCAGCGGACGGGCTGCCTCCTACAATGAGCAGTTCTTC. As protein: CASGRAASYNEQFF.

The V and J genes are TRBV29-1 and TRBJ1-2; no reliable D call. The germline V gene encodes CDR1 SQVTM and CDR2 ANQGSEA. Trimming shortened V by 3 bases and J by 4 bases, and 9 bases separated the two germline ends. The CDR3 has 12 amino acids. The CDR3 reads CSVETPGYGYTF. The CDR3 nucleotides are TGCAGCGTTGAGACCCCGGGCTATGGCTACACCTTC.

In this sample, this clonotype turned up many times. The chain links TRBV2 to TRBJ2-3; D gene unclear. Germline V gene lookup returns CDR1 SNHLY and CDR2 FYNNEI. This CDR3 comprises 15 residues. V lost 8 bases, J lost 0 bases, and 15 bases lay in between. The CDR3 region is CASHKVETSTDTQYF. The CDR3 bases are TGTGCCAGCCACAAGGTAGAGACTAGCACAGATACGCAGTATTTT.

The sample holds many counts of this clonotype. The gene calls are TRBV6-2 or TRBV6-3 and TRBJ2-7; D ambiguous. This CDR3 spans 12 amino acids. Trimming left V 2 bases short and J 3 bases short, with 5 bases between. The V gene's germline CDR1 is MNHEY and CDR2 SVGEGT. The CDR3 reads CASSYASYEQYF. The DNA for the CDR3 is TGTGCCAGCAGTTACGCCAGCTACGAGCAGTACTTC.

This clonotype was seen repeatedly, ten times or more. The V gene is TRBV5-5, the J gene TRBJ2-5; TRBD1 might be the D (6 bases). Trimming took off 3 bases at V and 1 base at J, with 13 bases between the two ends. This CDR3 is built from 15 residues. Germline V gives CDR1 SGHKS, CDR2 YYEKEE (reference sequence). CDR3 DNA: TGTGCCAGCAGCTGGATACAGGGTCCCCAAGAGACCCAGTACTTC. Protein sequence: CASSWIQGPQETQYF.

This clonotype was detected many times. The gene calls are TRBV7-2 and TRBJ2-1, with 10 positions matching TRBD2. The CDR3 loop spans 15 amino acids. CDR1 SGHTA and CDR2 FQGNSA come from the germline V gene. The ends lost 1 base at V and 4 bases at J; junction bases unmatched: 1. DNA for the CDR3: TGTGCCAGCAGCTTAGTTAGCGGGGGGTACAATGAGCAGTTCTTC. Amino acid sequence: CASSLVSGGYNEQFF.

Regarding this clonotype: A much larger clone is a single base away; this may be a read error. Written as DNA, the CDR3 is TGTGCCACCAGCCAAGTCAGGGGTGTCACAGATACGCAGTATTTT. Its protein is CATSQVRGVTDTQYF. This chain connects TRBV15 to TRBJ2-3, with D maybe TRBD1 (6 bases). Germline CDR1 LNHNV, CDR2 YYDKDF (reference sequence). V was shortened by 5 bases and J by 2 bases, with 14 bases between the two germline ends. This CDR3 spans 15 amino acids.

This clonotype occurred many times. The V call is TRBV19, the J call TRBJ2-3; D is ambiguous. The CDR3 sequence is 13 residues long. In germline, CDR1 is LNHDA, CDR2 SQIVND (reference sequence). V was trimmed by 3 bases and J by 4 bases, leaving 8 bases between them. The CDR3 DNA reads TGTGCCAGTAGTATCTACCAGGCAGATACGCAGTATTTT. Amino acid sequence: CASSIYQADTQYF.

This clonotype was detected many times. V is TRBV4-3 and J is TRBJ2-7, with 8 nucleotides matching TRBD1. The CDR3 has 14 residues. Unmatched junction bases numbered 4, after V lost 1 base and J lost 5 bases. The V gene's germline CDR1 is LGHNA and CDR2 YSLEER. The CDR3 DNA reads as TGCGCCAGCAGCCAAGGGACAGGGATTGACGAGCAGTACTTC. It translates to CASSQGTGIDEQYF.

This clonotype showed up many times. This chain connects TRBV20-1 to TRBJ2-7; the match to TRBD2 covers 11 bases. The J segment lost 1 base and the V segment lost 3 bases, leaving 8 bases of the junction unmatched. The CDR3 has 16 amino acids. The germline CDR1 and CDR2 sequences are DFQATT and SNEGSKA (reference sequence). CDR3 sequence (DNA): TGCAGTGCTAGCGCCGTCGGGACTAGCGGATCCTACGAGCAGTACTTC. Its translation is CSASAVGTSGSYEQYF.

Points on this clonotype: This may be a read error, as it is one base from a much larger clone. The rearrangement joins TRBV15 to TRBJ2-5; D might be TRBD1 (6 bases). The CDR3 has 15 amino acids. Germline CDR1 LNHNV, CDR2 YYDKDF (reference sequence). The ends were cut back, 4 bases at V and 0 bases at J, with 12 bases in the middle. CDR3 region: CATSNPNRDQETQYF. DNA of the CDR3: TGTGCCACCAGCAATCCTAACAGGGACCAAGAGACCCAGTACTTC. Based on the CDR3 plus reference TRBV15 and TRBJ2-5, the full variable domain is DAMVIQNPRYQVTQFGKPVTLSCSQTLNHNVMYWYQQKSSQAPKLLFHYYDKDFNNEADTPDNFQSRRPNTSFCFLDIRSPGLGDTAMYLCATSNPNRDQETQYFGPGTRLLVL.

In its sample, this clonotype was seen many times. V usage is TRBV27 and J usage is TRBJ2-1; tentative D call: TRBD2 (5 bases). V dropped 3 bases and J dropped 0 bases, with 27 bases sitting between them. Germline assignment: CDR1 MNHEY and CDR2 SMNVEV (reference sequence). This CDR3 spans 21 amino acids. For the CDR3, the DNA is TGTGCCAGCAGTTTGTACCCCCCGTCATCACCGGGGAGTCTCTCCTACAATGAGCAGTTCTTC. Its translation is CASSLYPPSSPGSLSYNEQFF.

This clonotype was seen only a few times. The chain has TRBV7-9 and TRBJ2-7, with 10 bases fitting TRBD1. The CDR3 contains 13 residues. Looked up from germline, CDR1 is SEHNR and CDR2 is FQNEAQ (reference sequence). V lost 5 bases to trimming and J lost 6 bases; unmatched junction nucleotides: 4. The CDR3 region has the DNA TGTGCCAGCAGCGGGACAGGGGTTGGCGAGCAGTACTTC. Amino acids: CASSGTGVGEQYF.

This clonotype was observed many times. DNA of the CDR3: TGCAGTGCTAGATACTTCGCTAGCGGGATGACCTACGAGCAGTACTTC. It encodes CSARYFASGMTYEQYF. The chain uses TRBV20-1 and TRBJ2-7; 9 bases are shared with TRBD2. Per germline, CDR1 DFQATT and CDR2 SNEGSKA (reference sequence). The ends lost 2 bases at V and 2 bases at J; junction bases unmatched: 10. The CDR3 length is 16 residues.

This clonotype has ten or more counts. The chain recombines TRBV12-3 or TRBV12-4 with TRBJ2-3, with unresolved D. The V end was cut by 6 bases, the J end by 1 base, with 17 bases between. CDR3 length: 16 residues. The CDR3 region is CASSPLGWVRTDTQYF. In DNA, the CDR3 is TGTGCCAGCAGCCCGTTAGGATGGGTTCGCACAGATACGCAGTATTTT.

This clonotype was seen a handful of times. This sequence joins TRBV20-1 and TRBJ2-3; 7 nucleotides align to TRBD2. Germline V lookup: CDR1 DFQATT, CDR2 SNEGSKA (reference sequence). The CDR3 has 16 residues. Unmatched junction bases numbered 7, after V lost 1 base and J lost 0 bases. Written as DNA, the CDR3 is TGCAGTGCTAGAGTACTAGCGTATCCTAGCACAGATACGCAGTATTTT. Its translation: CSARVLAYPSTDTQYF.

The V gene is TRBV11-2, the J gene TRBJ1-6; possibly TRBD1 for D (5 bases). The V and J ends lost 2 bases and 8 bases respectively, with 19 bases between them. The CDR3 has 17 residues. In germline, CDR1 is SGHAT, CDR2 FQNNGV. CDR3 sequence (DNA): TGTGCCAGCAGCTTACAGGGCAGAGGAAAAAACCATTCACCCCTCCACTTT. It yields the protein CASSLQGRGKNHSPLHF.

This clonotype was observed a few times. The chain combines TRBV19 with TRBJ2-7; 9 nucleotides match TRBD2. The CDR3 totals 13 residues. J was trimmed by 6 bases and V by 3 bases; bases with no gene match: 3. The germline V gene encodes CDR1 LNHDA and CDR2 SQIVND (reference sequence). The CDR3 is CASSMGLACEQYF. The CDR3 coding sequence is TGTGCCAGTAGTATGGGACTAGCCTGCGAGCAGTACTTC.

This clonotype was detected a few times. This chain joins TRBV6-2 or TRBV6-3 and TRBJ2-1, with 10 bases identical to TRBD2. Unmatched junction bases numbered 13, after V lost 6 bases and J lost 5 bases. CDR1 and CDR2 from the germline V gene are MNHEY and SVGEGT. This CDR3 has 17 amino acids. Here the CDR3 reads CASRLRASGGPNNEQFF. In DNA form, the CDR3 reads TGTGCCAGCAGACTCCGGGCTAGCGGGGGACCCAACAATGAGCAGTTCTTC.

A note on this clonotype: A much larger clone differs from this one at a single base, so this may be a read error. The CDR3 sequence is CASIPTRGGSYNEQFF. The CDR3 DNA follows: TGTGCCAGCATCCCTACTCGGGGCGGCTCCTACAATGAGCAGTTCTTC. This chain uses TRBV7-8 with TRBJ2-1; tentatively, D is TRBD1 or TRBD2 (5 bases each). In germline, CDR1 is SGHVS, CDR2 FQNEAQ. The CDR3 extends over 16 amino acids. The ends were cut back, 7 bases at V and 0 bases at J, with 16 bases in the middle. The full variable domain, in which reference TRBV7-8 and TRBJ2-1 provide the parts outside the CDR3, is GAGVSQSPRYKVAKRGQDVALRCDPISGHVSLFWYQQALGQGPEFLTYFQNEAQLDKSGLPSDRFFAERPEGSVSTLKIQRTQQEDSAVYLCASIPTRGGSYNEQFFGPGTRLTVL.